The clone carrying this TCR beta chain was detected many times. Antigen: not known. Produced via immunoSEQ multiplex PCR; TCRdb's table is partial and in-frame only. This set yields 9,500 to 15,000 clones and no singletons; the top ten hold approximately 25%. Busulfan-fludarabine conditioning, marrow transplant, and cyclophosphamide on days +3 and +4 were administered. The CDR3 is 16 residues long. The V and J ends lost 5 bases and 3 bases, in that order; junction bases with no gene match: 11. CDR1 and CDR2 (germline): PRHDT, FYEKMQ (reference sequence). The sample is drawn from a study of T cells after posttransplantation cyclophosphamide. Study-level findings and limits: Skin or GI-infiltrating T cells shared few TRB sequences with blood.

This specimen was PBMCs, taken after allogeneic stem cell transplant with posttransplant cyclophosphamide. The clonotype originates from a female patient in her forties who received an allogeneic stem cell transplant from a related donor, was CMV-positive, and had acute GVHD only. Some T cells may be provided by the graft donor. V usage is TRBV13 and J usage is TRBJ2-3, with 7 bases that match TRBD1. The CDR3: CASSTWDREPTDTQYF. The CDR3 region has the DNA TGTGCCAGCAGCACCTGGGACAGAGAACCAACAGATACGCAGTATTTT.